This TCR beta chain originates from a study of T cell responses to AZD1222 COVID-19 vaccine (dated by TCRdb to about 2021). Background for the entire study: AZD1222 recipients with second doses at about 4 weeks or about 12 weeks were pooled, because spike-specific TCR depth and breadth did not differ between schedules. TCR sequencing was performed for about 250 trial participants, of whom approximately 200 were given two doses of AZD1222 and around 25 were given two doses of MenACWY control vaccine. Trial participants were enrolled by age into subgroups of 18-55, 56-69 and 70-plus years, and about 150, 27 and 61 TCR-sequenced participants, respectively, were included in these subgroups. What the research found in general, with its limitations: The vaccine-associated CD4 TCRs covered the entire spike protein, and the dominant responses fell in regions 160-218 and 743-854. No day 14 peak-response samples were available, so repertoires were characterized only after the peak T cell response. After two AZD1222 doses, spike-specific TCR breadth and depth were significantly higher than at day 0 and than in MenACWY recipients. Only a handful of AZD1222 recipients were SARS-CoV-2 seropositive at baseline, limiting conclusions about previously exposed vaccinees. Most participants were white British and females outnumbered males, and the authors suggested that clonal diversity may have been underestimated. Nearly half of unique spike-specific TCRs reportedly recognized epitopes outside regions mutated in the B.1.351 and B.1.1.7 variants. The 56-69-year group was small, and its depth increase did not reach significance, likely because of low power.

The CDR3 regions of human TCRbeta chains were analyzed by immunosequencing. As for the authors' bioinformatics: TCRs in the repertoires were compared against a reference library of SARS-CoV-2-specific TCRs that had been generated with the MIRA antigen-specificity platform. Breadth was defined as the fraction of unique TCRs that were SARS-CoV-2-associated. Depth was defined as the fraction of total T cells that were SARS-CoV-2-associated. Each spike-specific TCR was assigned to its reactive spike region and to a CD4 or CD8 class using the MIRA data. Log10-transformed breadth and depth values were compared by one-way ANOVA with Sidak's multiple comparisons tests. In TCRdb, the immuneACCESS table is reduced to in-frame sequences with V and J assigned. These tables do not hold every clone; where another copy was compared, an unresolved V gene accounts for under half, and the others remain unexplained. The V and J calls and the clone size are those of that table, but D and trimming were determined from the DNA. This sample comprises some 100,000 clones, around nine tenths of them detected only once. 3% to 3.5% of the sample goes to the ten largest clones.

Taken with the paper, the label for time point translates to: baseline before first vaccination. The vaccinee samples were drawn from two UK trials, COV001 and COV002, one of which was a single-blind randomized controlled phase 2/3 trial testing AZD1222 (ChAdOx1 nCoV-19) in healthy adults. Trial participant PBMC samples were collected at day 0 and day 28 after the second dose for TCRbeta chain sequencing. Notes on this clone: Its target antigen remains unknown. Base qualities are not at hand, and no much larger clone is one base apart.

The receptor comes from an adult in good health. Sequenced here: peripheral blood, sampled on day 0 of AZD1222 vaccination.

For the CDR3, the sequence is CATSTSLGTLHATQYF. In nucleotide form, the sequence is TGTGCCACCAGCACTTCCCTCGGGACCTTACATGCGACCCAGTACTTC. The V gene is TRBV15 and the J gene is TRBJ2-5; the D gene is possibly TRBD1 or TRBD2, each agreeing over 5 bases. Inclusive of the bounding cysteine and phenylalanine, the CDR3 is 16 residues long. The entry retains the CDR3 DNA only, 48 bases that are in frame from base 1. CDR1 and CDR2 were assigned from the germline V gene (reference sequence) as LNHNV and YYDKDF. V drops 4 bases and J drops 7 bases, leaving 22 bases in between.